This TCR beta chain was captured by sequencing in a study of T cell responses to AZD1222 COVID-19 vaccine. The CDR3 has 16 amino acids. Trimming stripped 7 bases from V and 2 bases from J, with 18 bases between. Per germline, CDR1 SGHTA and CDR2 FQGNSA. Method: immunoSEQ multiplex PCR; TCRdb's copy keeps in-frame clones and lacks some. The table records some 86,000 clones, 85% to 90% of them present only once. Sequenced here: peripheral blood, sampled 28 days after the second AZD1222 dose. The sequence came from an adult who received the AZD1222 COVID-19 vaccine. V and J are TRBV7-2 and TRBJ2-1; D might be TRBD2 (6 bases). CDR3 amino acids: CASIARGGRPYNEQFF. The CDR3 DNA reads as TGTGCCAGCATCGCGCGAGGAGGGAGACCCTACAATGAGCAGTTCTTC.